This TCR beta chain derives from a study of blood T cell repertoires in COVID-19. Per germline, CDR1 GTSNPN and CDR2 SVGIG (reference sequence). The CDR3 length is 12 residues. V lost 5 bases and J 5 bases, leaving 7 bases between the germline ends. This clone has only one observation. Sequencing was performed with immunoSEQ multiplex PCR; in TCRdb, only in-frame clones are kept and a portion is missing. In the table there are around 260,000 clones, approximately 83% of which are singletons. The receptor was derived from a woman between 45 and 65 years old who had recovered from COVID-19. The chain uses TRBV30 and TRBJ1-6, with D uncertain. Material: peripheral blood. The CDR3 DNA follows: TGTGCCTGGGGCCAAAATAATTCACCCCTCCACTTT. Its protein is CAWGQNNSPLHF.